This TCR beta chain is from a study of T cell changes during pregnancy in multiple sclerosis. Germline trimming cut 3 bases from V and 9 bases from J; bases unmatched to any gene: 10. CDR3 length: 15 residues. The germline gives CDR1 LNHNV, CDR2 YYDKDF (reference sequence). Profiled with immunoSEQ multiplex PCR; TCRdb holds only in-frame clones, not every one. The table has some 120,000 clones, 95% to 98% seen once; the top ten hold 0.44%. The chain uses TRBV15 and TRBJ2-5; 10 bases agree with TRBD2. This receptor was identified in a female donor with multiple sclerosis, enrolled in a pregnancy study. The starting material was peripheral blood, obtained after pregnancy. CDR3 protein: CATSRASGGLEAQYF. In DNA form, the CDR3 reads TGTGCCACCAGCAGGGCTAGCGGGGGCCTTGAGGCCCAGTACTTC.